What follows are 2 T cell receptor beta chains derived from one specimen sequenced in a study of cytomegalovirus exposure and HLA in healthy donors. Researchers ran the PCR with 60 Vbeta and 13 Jbeta primers. Repertoires were generated with immunoSEQ multiplex PCR, while TCRdb's copy carries only in-frame clones and drops some. The repertoire holds some 190,000 clones, with 65% to 85% as singletons. Input material: PBMCs. The receptors were sampled from a girl aged 5 to 17 in good health and CMV-seropositive.

The V call is TRBV7-2, the J call TRBJ2-3, with 9 bases aligning to TRBD1. Trimming took 2 bases from V and 12 from J; bases not matched to a gene: 9. CDR1 is SGHTA and CDR2 is FQGNSA in the germline V gene. The CDR3 has 14 residues. This chain's CDR3 is CASSLTSRDREQYF. The DNA for the CDR3 is TGTGCCAGCAGCTTAACTTCCCGGGACAGGGAACAGTATTTT.

The V gene is TRBV5-4, the J gene TRBJ2-3; TRBD2 aligns across 12 bases. This CDR3 has 15 amino acids. CDR1 and CDR2 (germline): SGHNT, YYREEE (reference sequence). Trimming removed 4 bases from V and 4 bases from J; junction bases left unmatched: 4. DNA for the CDR3: TGTGCCAGCAGCGCGACTAGCGGGAGTGCAGATACGCAGTATTTT. Amino acids: CASSATSGSADTQYF.